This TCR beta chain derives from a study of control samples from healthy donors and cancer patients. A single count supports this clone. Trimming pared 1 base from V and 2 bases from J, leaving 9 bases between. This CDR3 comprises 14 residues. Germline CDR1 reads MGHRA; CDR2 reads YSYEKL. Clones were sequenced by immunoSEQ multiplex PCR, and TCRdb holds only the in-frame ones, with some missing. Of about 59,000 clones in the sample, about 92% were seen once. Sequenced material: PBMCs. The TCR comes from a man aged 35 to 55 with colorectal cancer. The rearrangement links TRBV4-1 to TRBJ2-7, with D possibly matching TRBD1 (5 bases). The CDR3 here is CASSQGGGAYEQYF. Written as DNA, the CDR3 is TGCGCCAGCAGCCAAGGGGGCGGAGCCTACGAGCAGTACTTC.